This T cell receptor (beta chain) came from a study of Graves' ophthalmopathy and Graves' hyperthyroidism. The J segment lost 4 bases and the V segment lost 5 bases, leaving 7 bases of the junction unmatched. Germline values: CDR1 DFQATT, CDR2 SNEGSKA (reference sequence). The CDR3 consists of 13 residues. The authors amplified TCR beta CDR3 regions, and they did so from RNA transcripts for repertoire sequencing. Scientists carried out first-round RT-PCR using HTBI primers and then a second-round multiplex PCR. TCRdb reprocessed the multiplex PCR reads with MiXCR, giving one entry per CDR3 protein. The repertoire has hundreds of thousands of distinct CDR3 sequences, about a fifth of them found once; the top ten carry approximately 6.9%. This clonotype has ten or more counts.

The V and J genes are TRBV20-1 and TRBJ2-7; 8 bases agree with TRBD1. This sequence was found in a woman aged 18-35 years with stable Graves' hyperthyroidism. Some clones in this sample may be carry-over from other donors' samples. The material sequenced was peripheral blood. Written as DNA, the CDR3 is TGCAGTGCTCCCTACAGGGGGATGTACGAGCAGTACTTC. Amino acids: CSAPYRGMYEQYF.